This passage covers 10 T cell receptor beta chains from one sample sequenced in a study of T cell repertoires in cytomegalovirus infection. One entry per CDR3 protein, called by TCRdb with MiXCR from the reads. The sample consists of a few hundred thousand distinct CDR3 sequences, around 15% of them appearing once. The specimen sequenced was CD8+ T cells from PBMCs. These receptors all come from a human donor in good health (CMV status not recorded). Some clones in this sample may be carry-over from other donors' samples.

This clonotype was detected ten times or more. The J gene is TRBJ1-2, the V gene TRBV5-1, with D hard to call. CDR3 length: 15 residues. V lost 0 bases to trimming and J lost 5 bases, with 14 bases between them. The germline CDR1 and CDR2 sequences are SGHRS and YFSETQ. CDR3 coding DNA: TGCGCCAGCAGCTTGGAGCCCCTGGCCCGTTATGGCTACACCTTC. Residues: CASSLEPLARYGYTF.

This clonotype has a count of ten or more. The V and J genes are TRBV7-2 and TRBJ2-1; 7 bases match TRBD1. The J segment lost 4 bases and the V segment lost 8 bases, leaving 2 bases of the junction unmatched. The germline V gene has CDR1 SGHTA and CDR2 FQGNSA. The CDR3 spans 12 residues. CDR3 nucleotides: TGTGCCAGCTGGGGACAGTACAATGAGCAGTTCTTC. It yields the protein CASWGQYNEQFF.

This clonotype was detected a few times. This sequence joins TRBV20-1 and TRBJ1-2, with D hard to call. V was cut by 3 bases and J by 0 bases, with 11 bases left in between. Germline V gene data show CDR1 as DFQATT and CDR2 as SNEGSKA (reference sequence). This CDR3 spans 14 amino acids. The CDR3 here is CSASNFATNYGYTF. In nucleotides, the CDR3 is TGCAGTGCTAGCAACTTCGCGACTAACTATGGCTACACCTTC.

This clonotype was seen many times. The chain links TRBV7-2 to TRBJ1-5; D is ambiguous. Trimming removed 0 bases at V and 4 bases at J, with 7 bases between. This CDR3 region has 14 residues. The germline V gene has CDR1 SGHTA and CDR2 FQGNSA. The CDR3 reads CASSLALGNQPQHF. For the CDR3, the DNA is TGTGCCAGCAGCTTAGCGCTTGGGAATCAGCCCCAGCATTTT.

This clonotype came up a few times. The V call is TRBV2, the J call TRBJ2-1, with 9 bases that match TRBD1. J was trimmed by 7 bases and V by 8 bases; bases with no gene match: 3. There are 12 residues in the CDR3. From germline, CDR1 is SNHLY and CDR2 FYNNEI. The CDR3 DNA reads TGTGCCAGCCGGGACAGGGTTAATGAGCAGTTCTTC. Its translation: CASRDRVNEQFF.

There are a few counts of this clonotype. The chain uses TRBV6-1 and TRBJ1-5; weak D call: TRBD1 (6 bases). V lost 7 bases to trimming and J lost 9 bases, with 19 bases between them. Per germline, CDR1 MNHNS and CDR2 SASEGT. The CDR3 extends over 14 amino acids. CDR3 nucleotide sequence: TGTGCCAGCACAAACGCAGGGGTCCCAGCGCCCCAGCATTTT. Translating it yields CASTNAGVPAPQHF.

This clonotype appeared a few times. The V call is TRBV9, the J call TRBJ2-1; D may correspond to TRBD1 or TRBD2 (5 bases each). Per the germline V gene, CDR1 is SGDLS and CDR2 is YYNGEE. The V end lost 0 bases, the J end lost 0 bases, and 10 bases lay between the germline ends. The CDR3 has 16 residues. CDR3 protein: CASSVDEGFSYNEQFF. In DNA form, the CDR3 reads TGTGCCAGCAGCGTAGATGAGGGGTTCTCCTACAATGAGCAGTTCTTC.

The gene calls are TRBV6-2 or TRBV6-3 and TRBJ1-5; D ambiguous. The CDR3 extends over 16 amino acids. Trimming removed 4 bases at V and 3 bases at J, with 16 bases between. The germline CDR1 and CDR2 sequences are MNHEY and SVGEGT. The CDR3 DNA reads as TGTGCCAGCAGTTCGGTCGCCGGGGTCCCCAATCAGCCCCAGCATTTT. It specifies CASSSVAGVPNQPQHF.

This clonotype showed up many times. This chain connects TRBV7-8 to TRBJ2-7; D call uncertain. This CDR3 comprises 15 residues. CDR1 SGHVS and CDR2 FQNEAQ come from the germline V gene. The V end lost 5 bases, the J end lost 5 bases, and 19 bases lay between the germline ends. CDR3 in amino acids: CASSRWAQPRDEQYF. CDR3 sequence (DNA): TGTGCCAGCAGCCGGTGGGCACAACCCCGGGACGAGCAGTACTTC.

The chain has TRBV29-1 and TRBJ2-5, with 10 bases lining up with TRBD2. The J segment lost 8 bases and the V segment lost 2 bases, leaving 2 bases of the junction unmatched. Per the germline V gene, CDR1 is SQVTM and CDR2 is ANQGSEA. This CDR3 has 12 residues. The CDR3 sequence: CSVEPSGGTQYF. CDR3 nucleotide sequence: TGCAGCGTTGAACCTAGCGGGGGTACCCAGTACTTC.